The 10 T cell receptor beta chains given below trace back to one sample, sequenced in a study of blood T cell repertoires in COVID-19 (dated by TCRdb to about 2020). Library preparation was by the immunoSEQ multiplex PCR assay. TCRdb holds this immuneACCESS table with in-frame rearrangements only. Some clones are missing; in checked studies, unresolved V genes explain under half, and the rest has no known cause. The sample profile shows 120,000 to 150,000 clones; around 91% of them were found once. Around 15% of the sample goes to the ten largest clones. Source material: peripheral blood. The source of these receptors is a man between 18 and 29 years old with COVID-19, enrolled during active disease.

The chain employs TRBV28 and TRBJ2-2; TRBD2 matches 7 bases. Germline V gives CDR1 MDHEN, CDR2 SYDVKM. This CDR3 is built from 19 residues. The trim removed 6 bases at V and 5 bases at J, leaving 21 bases unmatched. The CDR3 coding sequence is TGTGCCAGCAGCAACCAGAAGAAATGGACTAGTGCTTATACCGGGGAGCTGTTTTTT. Protein sequence: CASSNQKKWTSAYTGELFF.

The V gene is TRBV5-1, the J gene TRBJ1-2; D is possibly TRBD1 (5 bases). V was shortened by 0 bases and J by 0 bases, with 15 bases between the two germline ends. The CDR3 has 17 residues. From germline, CDR1 is SGHRS and CDR2 YFSETQ. The CDR3: CASSLGQGFIPNYGYTF. CDR3 coding DNA: TGCGCCAGCAGCTTGGGGCAGGGTTTCATCCCTAACTATGGCTACACCTTC.

The chain joins TRBV19 to TRBJ1-5; TRBD1 aligns across 8 bases. CDR3 length equals 13 residues. Germline CDR1 LNHDA, CDR2 SQIVND (reference sequence). V dropped 7 bases and J dropped 3; count of bases not matched to a gene: 2. The CDR3 coding sequence is TGTGCCAGTAACAGGGGGTTCAATCAGCCCCAGCATTTT. This sequence encodes CASNRGFNQPQHF.

This chain uses TRBV6-1 with TRBJ1-5; no firm D call. CDR3 length: 14 residues. Germline V gives CDR1 MNHNS, CDR2 SASEGT. V was cut by 0 bases and J by 9 bases, with 12 bases left in between. The CDR3 sequence: CASSEAAERGPQHF. The CDR3 DNA sequence: TGTGCCAGCAGTGAAGCGGCCGAGCGGGGGCCCCAGCATTTT.

The chain is built from TRBV4-1 and TRBJ1-2; TRBD1 is a possible D gene (5 bases). V lost 2 bases and J lost 5, with 18 bases in between. CDR1 is MGHRA and CDR2 is YSYEKL in the germline V gene. CDR3 length: 16 residues. CDR3 nucleotides: TGCGCCAGCAGCCAAACCTTTCAACAGGCCTTATATGGCTACACCTTC. Translating it yields CASSQTFQQALYGYTF.

The chain couples TRBV6-2 or TRBV6-3 to TRBJ2-7; 9 nucleotides agree with TRBD2. Germline V gene sequence: CDR1 MNHEY, CDR2 SVGEGT. The junction had 9 bases not matched to a gene; V was cut back by 5 bases and J by 7 bases. The CDR3 has 14 amino acids. In nucleotides, the CDR3 is TGTGCCAGCAGTGGGATTCGAGCGGGAGGTGAGCAGTACTTC. Amino acid sequence: CASSGIRAGGEQYF.

This chain connects TRBV6-5 to TRBJ1-2; no definite D call. The germline CDR1 and CDR2 sequences are MNHEY and SVGAGI. Trimming removed 5 bases at V and 4 bases at J, with 14 bases between. The CDR3 length is 14 residues. Here the CDR3 DNA reads TGTGCCAGCAGTAACGGCGGCCGGAGCTATGGCTACACCTTC. It yields the protein CASSNGGRSYGYTF.

The chain joins TRBV4-3 to TRBJ1-1; a possible D gene is TRBD1 (5 bases). This CDR3 region has 15 residues. Germline-derived CDR1 and CDR2 are LGHNA and YSLEER. Between the trimmed V and J ends, which lost 0 bases and 3 bases, there was a span of 11 bases. This CDR3 is CASSQDGGEDTEAFF. The CDR3 coding sequence is TGCGCCAGCAGCCAAGATGGAGGGGAGGACACTGAAGCTTTCTTT.

The V and J genes are TRBV25-1 and TRBJ1-3; D ambiguous. Trimming shortened V by 0 bases and J by 7 bases, and 4 bases separated the two germline ends. Germline V lookup: CDR1 MGHDK, CDR2 SYGVNS. The CDR3 runs 12 residues. The CDR3 protein is CASSEYGNTIYF. The CDR3 DNA reads as TGTGCCAGCAGTGAATACGGGAACACCATATATTTT.

The genes are TRBV13 and TRBJ2-3; 14 nucleotides align to TRBD2. In germline, CDR1 is PRHDT, CDR2 FYEKMQ (reference sequence). This CDR3 spans 17 amino acids. V lost 4 bases and J lost 6; bases outside the gene matches: 9. CDR3 residues: CASSSGGLAGESDTQYF. DNA for the CDR3: TGTGCCAGCAGCTCCGGGGGACTAGCGGGAGAGTCGGATACGCAGTATTTT. Filled out from reference TRBV13 and TRBJ2-3, the complete variable domain reads AAGVIQSPRHLIKEKRETATLKCYPIPRHDTVYWYQQGPGQDPQFLISFYEKMQSDKGSIPDRFSAQQFSDYHSELNMSSLELGDSALYFCASSSGGLAGESDTQYFGPGTRLTVL.